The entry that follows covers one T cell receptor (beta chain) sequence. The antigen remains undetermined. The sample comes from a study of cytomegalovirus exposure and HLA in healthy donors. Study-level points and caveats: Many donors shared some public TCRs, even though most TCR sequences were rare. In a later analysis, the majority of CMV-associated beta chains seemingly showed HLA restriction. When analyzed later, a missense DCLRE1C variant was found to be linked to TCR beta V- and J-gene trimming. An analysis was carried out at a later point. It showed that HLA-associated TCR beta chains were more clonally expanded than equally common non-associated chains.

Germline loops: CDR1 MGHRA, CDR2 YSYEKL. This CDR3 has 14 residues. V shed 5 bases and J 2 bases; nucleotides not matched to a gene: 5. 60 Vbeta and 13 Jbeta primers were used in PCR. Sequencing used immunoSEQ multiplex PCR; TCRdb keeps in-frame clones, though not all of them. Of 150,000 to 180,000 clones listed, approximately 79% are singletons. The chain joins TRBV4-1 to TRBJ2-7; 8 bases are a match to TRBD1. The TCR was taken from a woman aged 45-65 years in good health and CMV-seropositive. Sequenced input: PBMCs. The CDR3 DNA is TGCGCCAGCAGCACCCGGACAGGGCCCTACGAGCAGTACTTC. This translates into CASSTRTGPYEQYF.